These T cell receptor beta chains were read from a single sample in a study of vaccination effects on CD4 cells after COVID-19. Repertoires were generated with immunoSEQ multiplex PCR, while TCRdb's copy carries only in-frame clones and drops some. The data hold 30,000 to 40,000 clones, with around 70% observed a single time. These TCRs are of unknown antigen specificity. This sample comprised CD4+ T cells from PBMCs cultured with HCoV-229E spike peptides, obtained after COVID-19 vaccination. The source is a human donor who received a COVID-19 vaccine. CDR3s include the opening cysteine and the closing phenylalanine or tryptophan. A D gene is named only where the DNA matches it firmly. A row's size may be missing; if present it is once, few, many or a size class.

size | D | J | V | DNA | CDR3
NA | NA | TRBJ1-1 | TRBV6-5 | TGTGCCAGCAGGCCGACAGGAGCGAACACTGAAGCTTTCTTT | CASRPTGANTEAFF
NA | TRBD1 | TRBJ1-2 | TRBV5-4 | TGTGCCAGCAGCTCAATTACCGGGACAGGGGTAACAGGCTATGGCTACACCTTC | CASSSITGTGVTGYGYTF
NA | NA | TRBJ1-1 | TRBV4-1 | TGCGCCAGCAGCCCCCCCCGGCAGGGTACGGTGAACACTGAAGCTTTCTTT | CASSPPRQGTVNTEAFF
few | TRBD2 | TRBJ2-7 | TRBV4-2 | TGTGCCAGCAGCCAAGAGAGAGGCGGGGGGGACTCCTACGAGCAGTACTTC | CASSQERGGGDSYEQYF
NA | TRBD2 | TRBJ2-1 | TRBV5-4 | TGTGCCAGCACCTCAGCGGGAGGGCTCTACAATGAGCAGTTCTTC | CASTSAGGLYNEQFF
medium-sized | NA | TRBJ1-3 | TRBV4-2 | TGTGCCAGCAGCCGGGAGGCAGACAGCTCTGGAAACACCATATATTTT | CASSREADSSGNTIYF
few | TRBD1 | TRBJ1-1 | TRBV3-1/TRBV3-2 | TGTGCCAGCAGCCAAGGGGGGACAGTTGAAGCTTTCTTT | CASSQGGTVEAFF
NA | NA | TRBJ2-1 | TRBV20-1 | TGCAGTGCTAGTGTCCAGACCTCCTACAATGAGCAGTTCTTC | CSASVQTSYNEQFF
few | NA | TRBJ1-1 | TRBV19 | TGTGCCAGTACCTACGGACGTTACACTGAAGCTTTCTTT | CASTYGRYTEAFF
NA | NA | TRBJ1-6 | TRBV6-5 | TGTGCCAGCAGTTACTCGAGGGGGTTATTTAATTCACCCCTCCACTTT | CASSYSRGLFNSPLHF
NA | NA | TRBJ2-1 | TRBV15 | TGTGCCACCAGCAGAGTGTCTGGCGTGAAGTTGAATTACAATGAGCAGTTCTTC | CATSRVSGVKLNYNEQFF
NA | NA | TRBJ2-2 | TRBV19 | TGTGCCAGTAGTATATCTGCGAACACCGGGGAGCTGTTTTTT | CASSISANTGELFF
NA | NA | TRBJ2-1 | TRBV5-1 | TGCGCCAGCAGCCCAGGGACGGGCTCCTACAATGAGCAGTTCTTC | CASSPGTGSYNEQFF
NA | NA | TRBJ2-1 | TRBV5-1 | TGCGCCAGCAGCTCGGACACTGGGCAGTTCTTC | CASSSDTGQFF
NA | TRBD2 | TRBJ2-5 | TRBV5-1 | TGCGCCAGCAGCTGGACTAGCCAAGAGACCCAGTACTTC | CASSWTSQETQYF
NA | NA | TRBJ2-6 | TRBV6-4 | TGTGCCAGCAGTCCGACAGGCTTCTCTGGGGCCAACGTCCTGACTTTC | CASSPTGFSGANVLTF
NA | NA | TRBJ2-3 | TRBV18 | TGTGCCAGCTCACCACGATCCGTACAGGGAGCGTCAGATACGCAGTATTTT | CASSPRSVQGASDTQYF
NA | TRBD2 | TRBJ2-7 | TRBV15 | TGTGCCACCAGCAGAGTGGGGACTACCTACGAGCAGTACTTC | CATSRVGTTYEQYF
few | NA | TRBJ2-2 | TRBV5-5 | TGTGCCAGCAGCCCCCTAGGCGGGGTAAACACCGGGGAGCTGTTTTTT | CASSPLGGVNTGELFF
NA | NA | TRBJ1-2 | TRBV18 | TGTGCCAGCTCACAACAAACATTACAGGGAGCGACCTATGGCTACACCTTC | CASSQQTLQGATYGYTF
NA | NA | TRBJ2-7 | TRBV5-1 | TGCGCCAGCTCTAATCTCTACGAGCAGTACTTC | CASSNLYEQYF
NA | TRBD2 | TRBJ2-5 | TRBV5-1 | TGCGCCAGCAGCTTGGAGGTAGCGGGAGGGCCTAGAGAGACCCAGTACTTC | CASSLEVAGGPRETQYF
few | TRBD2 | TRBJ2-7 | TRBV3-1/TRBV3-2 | TGTGCCAGCAGCCAAGGGGGCGGGAGGGCCTCTGGCGAGCAGTACTTC | CASSQGGGRASGEQYF
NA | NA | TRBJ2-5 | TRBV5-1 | TGCGCCAGCAGCCAGACGGGGGAGACCCAGTACTTC | CASSQTGETQYF